This T cell receptor beta chain was sequenced during a study of shared clonotypes between healthy human individuals. Study overall: Three men and a couple of women, aged 18 to 49, were donors.

This clone was seen just once. This CDR3 is built from 14 residues. CDR1 is SGHNT and CDR2 is YYREEE in the germline V gene (reference sequence). V was pared by 4 bases and J by 5 bases, with 15 bases between. Study donors comprised healthy, HIV-negative adults devoid of recent acute infection or vaccination. Sequencing used immunoSEQ multiplex PCR; TCRdb keeps in-frame clones, though not all of them. The sample contains around 350,000 clones, 73% of which appear only once. Sequenced input: memory CD4+ T cells sorted from blood. Sample subset: CD45RA-negative fraction. The receptor comes from a man aged 25 to 40 in good health. The genes are TRBV5-4 and TRBJ2-5; D is undetermined. The CDR3 DNA reads TGTGCCAGCAGCACCCCCGAGACTGGCGAGACCCAGTACTTC. It codes for CASSTPETGETQYF.